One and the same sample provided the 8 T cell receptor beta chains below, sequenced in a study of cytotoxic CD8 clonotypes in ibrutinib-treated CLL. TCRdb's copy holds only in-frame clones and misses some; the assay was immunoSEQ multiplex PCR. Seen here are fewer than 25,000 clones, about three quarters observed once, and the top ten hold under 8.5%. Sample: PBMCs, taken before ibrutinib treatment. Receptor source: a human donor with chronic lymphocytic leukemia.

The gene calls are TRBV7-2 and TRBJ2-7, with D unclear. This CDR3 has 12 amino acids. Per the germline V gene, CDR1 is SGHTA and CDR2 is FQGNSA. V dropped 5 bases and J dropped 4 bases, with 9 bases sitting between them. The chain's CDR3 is CASSLYTYEQYF. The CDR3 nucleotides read TGTGCCAGCAGCCTCTATACTTACGAGCAGTACTTC.

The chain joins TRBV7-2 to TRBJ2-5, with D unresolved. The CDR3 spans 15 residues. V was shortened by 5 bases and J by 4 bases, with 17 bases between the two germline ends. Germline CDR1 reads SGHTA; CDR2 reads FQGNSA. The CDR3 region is CASSNQVGGSETQYF. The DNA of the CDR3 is TGTGCCAGCAGCAACCAGGTCGGTGGGTCAGAGACCCAGTACTTC.

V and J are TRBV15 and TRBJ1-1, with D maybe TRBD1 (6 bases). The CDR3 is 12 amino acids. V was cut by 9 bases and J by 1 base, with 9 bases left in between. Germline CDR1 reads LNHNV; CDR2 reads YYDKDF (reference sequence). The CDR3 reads CATGRGNTEAFF. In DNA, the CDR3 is TGTGCCACTGGCAGGGGGAACACTGAAGCTTTCTTT.

For the CDR3, the DNA is TGTGCCAGCAGTTACTGGCAGACGAACACCGGGGAGCTGTTTTTT. It specifies CASSYWQTNTGELFF. The chain employs TRBV6-5 and TRBJ2-2; D unresolved. The V and J ends lost 1 base and 0 bases respectively, with 6 bases between them. The CDR3 loop spans 15 amino acids. CDR1 MNHEY and CDR2 SVGAGI come from the germline V gene.

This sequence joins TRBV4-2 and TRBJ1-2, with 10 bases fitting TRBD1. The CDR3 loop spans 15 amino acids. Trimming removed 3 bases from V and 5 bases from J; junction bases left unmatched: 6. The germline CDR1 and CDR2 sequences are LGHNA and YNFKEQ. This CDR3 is CASSQTGTGDYGYTF. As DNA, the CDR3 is TGTGCCAGCAGCCAGACCGGGACAGGGGATTATGGCTACACCTTC.

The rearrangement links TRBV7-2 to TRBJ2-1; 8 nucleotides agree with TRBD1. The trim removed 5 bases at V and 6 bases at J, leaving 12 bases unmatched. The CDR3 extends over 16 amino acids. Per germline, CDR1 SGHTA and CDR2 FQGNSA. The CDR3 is CASSPLGLGTGNEQFF. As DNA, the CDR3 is TGTGCCAGCAGCCCCTTGGGGCTAGGGACAGGCAATGAGCAGTTCTTC.

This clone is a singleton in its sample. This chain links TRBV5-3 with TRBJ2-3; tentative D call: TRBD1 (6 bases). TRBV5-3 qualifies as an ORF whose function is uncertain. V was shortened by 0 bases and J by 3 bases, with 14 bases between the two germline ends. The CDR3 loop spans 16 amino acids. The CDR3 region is CARSLAKGGLTDTQYF. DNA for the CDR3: TGTGCCAGAAGCTTGGCGAAAGGGGGATTAACAGATACGCAGTATTTT.

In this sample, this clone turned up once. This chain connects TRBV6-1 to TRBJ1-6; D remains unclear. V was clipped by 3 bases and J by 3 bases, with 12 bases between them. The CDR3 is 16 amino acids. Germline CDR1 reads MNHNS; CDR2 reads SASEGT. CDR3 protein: CASSERRTLYNSPLHF. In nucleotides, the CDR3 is TGTGCCAGCAGTGAGAGACGGACTCTCTATAATTCACCCCTCCACTTT.